Listed below are T cell receptor beta chains from one sample, sequenced in a study of radiotherapy plus CTLA-4 blockade in lung cancer. Assay: immunoSEQ multiplex PCR; the TCRdb copy retains only in-frame clones and omits some. The sample includes about 83,000 clones, roughly 79% of them seen just once. Sample: peripheral blood, taken from a patient treated with radiotherapy plus ipilimumab. The receptor source for this set is a human donor with non-small cell lung cancer who had a partial response to radiotherapy plus ipilimumab. Some clones in this sample may be carry-over from other donors' samples. The CDR3 runs from the conserved cysteine through the conserved F or W. The D gene is left open where the match is weak. Not every row has a clone size; where given, it reads once, few, many or a size class.

d_call	clone_size	v_call	j_call	cdr3_aa	cdr3_nt
TRBD2	NA	TRBV28	TRBJ2-7	CASSFTSGSPSSYEQYF	TGTGCCAGCAGTTTTACTAGCGGGAGCCCTAGCTCCTACGAGCAGTACTTC
NA	NA	TRBV19	TRBJ1-2	CASIPAGIPYGYTF	TGTGCCAGTATCCCTGCGGGGATCCCCTATGGCTACACCTTC
NA	NA	TRBV7-2	TRBJ1-1	CASSSVRVSEAFF	TGTGCCAGCAGCTCTGTGAGGGTCTCTGAAGCTTTCTTT
TRBD1	NA	TRBV7-8	TRBJ2-7	CASSRDRGLEQYF	TGTGCCAGCAGCAGGGACAGGGGCCTCGAGCAGTACTTC
TRBD1	NA	TRBV19	TRBJ1-6	CASNPSGQGPPLHF	TGTGCCAGTAATCCCAGCGGACAGGGACCACCCCTCCACTTT
NA	NA	TRBV20-1	TRBJ2-4	CSAKTKNIQYF	TGCAGTGCTAAGACTAAAAACATTCAGTACTTC
NA	NA	TRBV7-8	TRBJ1-1	CASSLNTVNTEAFF	TGTGCCAGCAGCTTAAACACCGTGAACACTGAAGCTTTCTTT
NA	NA	TRBV2	TRBJ1-5	CASRGTRDQPQHF	TGTGCCAGCAGGGGGACAAGAGATCAGCCCCAGCATTTT
NA	once	TRBV6-1	TRBJ2-7	CASRVGPDYEQYF	TGTGCCAGCCGAGTCGGGCCCGACTACGAGCAGTACTTC
TRBD1	few	TRBV7-2	TRBJ1-2	CASRTPGQGAGYGYTF	TGTGCCAGCAGGACCCCAGGACAGGGGGCGGGGTATGGCTACACCTTC
TRBD2	NA	TRBV5-1	TRBJ2-5	CASSFGSTREGETQYF	TGCGCCAGCAGCTTCGGGTCCACCAGGGAGGGGGAGACCCAGTACTTC
NA	few	TRBV7-9	TRBJ2-7	CASSGSPVYEQYF	TGTGCCAGCAGCGGCAGTCCCGTCTACGAGCAGTACTTC
NA	NA	TRBV6-5	TRBJ2-7	CASSYSIRDSYEQYF	TGTGCCAGCAGTTACTCGATTCGGGATTCCTACGAGCAGTACTTC
TRBD2	NA	TRBV6-1	TRBJ2-3	CASSHTSGRPDTQYF	TGTGCCAGCAGCCATACTAGCGGGAGACCAGATACGCAGTATTTT
NA	once	TRBV6-1	TRBJ1-1	CASSLGENTEAFF	TGTGCCAGCAGTTTGGGAGAGAACACTGAAGCTTTCTTT
TRBD2	NA	TRBV7-2	TRBJ2-7	CASSLGGTNEQYF	TGCGCCAGCAGCTTAGGCGGGACTAACGAGCAGTACTTC
TRBD2	few	TRBV30	TRBJ2-7	CAWRFGGGPYEQYF	TGTGCCTGGAGATTCGGCGGGGGGCCCTACGAGCAGTACTTC
TRBD2	NA	TRBV7-2	TRBJ2-1	CASSPGSGGALNEQFF	TGTGCCAGCAGCCCCGGGAGCGGGGGGGCCTTAAATGAGCAGTTCTTC
TRBD2	NA	TRBV6-5	TRBJ2-3	CASSPTSGGADTQYF	TGTGCCAGCAGTCCCACTAGCGGGGGAGCAGATACGCAGTATTTT
TRBD1	once	TRBV7-2	TRBJ2-7	CASGRDRGAEQYF	TGTGCCAGCGGTAGGGACAGGGGGGCCGAGCAGTACTTC
NA	NA	TRBV5-4	TRBJ2-1	CASSLDSQTYNEQFF	TGTGCCAGCAGCTTGGACAGCCAAACCTACAATGAGCAGTTCTTC
NA	NA	TRBV7-8	TRBJ2-6	CASSRKMAASGANVLTF	TGTGCCAGCAGCCGAAAGATGGCCGCCTCTGGGGCCAACGTCCTGACTTTC
TRBD1	few	TRBV7-8	TRBJ2-7	CASSPDRGPYEQYF	TGTGCCAGCAGCCCGGACAGGGGGCCCTACGAGCAGTACTTC
TRBD1	few	TRBV2	TRBJ2-5	CASSEEQGLGETQYF	TGTGCCAGCAGTGAAGAACAGGGGCTCGGGGAGACCCAGTACTTC
NA	NA	TRBV18	TRBJ2-2	CASSPLETGNTGELFF	TGTGCCAGCTCACCACTCGAAACAGGGAACACCGGGGAGCTGTTTTTT
NA	once	TRBV7-6	TRBJ2-7	CASSLGGLSYEQYF	TGTGCCAGCAGCTTAGGGGGCCTCTCCTACGAGCAGTACTTC
TRBD1	NA	TRBV28	TRBJ2-4	CASSFPQGRQGGIQYF	TGTGCCAGCAGTTTTCCACAAGGTCGACAGGGTGGCATTCAGTACTTC
TRBD1	NA	TRBV5-1	TRBJ2-3	CASTQGPTRQGSTDTQYF	TGCGCCAGCACACAGGGCCCGACAAGACAGGGGTCCACAGATACGCAGTATTTT
TRBD2	NA	TRBV5-6	TRBJ2-1	CASSYRLAGGGNEQFF	TGTGCCAGCAGCTACCGACTAGCGGGAGGAGGGAATGAGCAGTTCTTC
NA	NA	TRBV5-1	TRBJ2-5	CASSLGQGSRETQYF	TGCGCCAGCAGCTTGGGCCAGGGCTCCCGGGAGACCCAGTACTTC
NA	NA	TRBV20-1	TRBJ2-2	CSARGLGELFF	TGCAGTGCTAGAGGTTTAGGGGAGCTGTTTTTT